This TCR beta chain was profiled in a study of T cell responses to AZD1222 COVID-19 vaccine. General study findings and limits: Spike-specific TCR depth and breadth grew after two AZD1222 doses. Just a handful of AZD1222 recipients tested seropositive at baseline. No repertoire was sampled before or during the peak T cell response, only after it.

The germline gives CDR1 MNHEY, CDR2 SVGAGI. With V trimmed by 4 bases and J by 7 bases, 5 bases remained unmatched. The length of the CDR3 is 13 residues. On this clone: Its antigen is currently unknown.

The assay was immunoSEQ multiplex PCR, and TCRdb's table has in-frame clones only and misses some. The table shows roughly 120,000 clones, with less than 90% occurring only once. This chain uses TRBV6-5 with TRBJ1-1; 8 nucleotides agree with TRBD1. This material consisted of peripheral blood, taken on day 0 of AZD1222 vaccination. The TCR was taken from an adult in good health. The CDR3 reads CASSSPTGDEAFF. As DNA, the CDR3 is TGTGCCAGCAGTTCCCCGACAGGGGATGAAGCTTTCTTT.